Sequencing of this TCR beta chain was carried out in a study of cytotoxic CD8 clonotypes in ibrutinib-treated CLL. Trimming shortened V by 3 bases and J by 3 bases, and 12 bases separated the two germline ends. The CDR3 length is 15 residues. Germline loops: CDR1 KGHSH, CDR2 LQKENI. Sequencing was performed with immunoSEQ multiplex PCR; in TCRdb, only in-frame clones are kept and a portion is missing. This repertoire shows 200,000 or so clones, about 75% found once; its top ten account for roughly 5.8%. The source is a human donor with chronic lymphocytic leukemia. The gene calls are TRBV18 and TRBJ2-1, with D tentatively TRBD1 or TRBD2 (5 bases each). The starting material was PBMCs, obtained after 12 months of ibrutinib treatment. The CDR3 DNA reads TGTGCCAGCTCACCCTCGGGACGAAACTACAATGAGCAGTTCTTC. Its translation is CASSPSGRNYNEQFF.